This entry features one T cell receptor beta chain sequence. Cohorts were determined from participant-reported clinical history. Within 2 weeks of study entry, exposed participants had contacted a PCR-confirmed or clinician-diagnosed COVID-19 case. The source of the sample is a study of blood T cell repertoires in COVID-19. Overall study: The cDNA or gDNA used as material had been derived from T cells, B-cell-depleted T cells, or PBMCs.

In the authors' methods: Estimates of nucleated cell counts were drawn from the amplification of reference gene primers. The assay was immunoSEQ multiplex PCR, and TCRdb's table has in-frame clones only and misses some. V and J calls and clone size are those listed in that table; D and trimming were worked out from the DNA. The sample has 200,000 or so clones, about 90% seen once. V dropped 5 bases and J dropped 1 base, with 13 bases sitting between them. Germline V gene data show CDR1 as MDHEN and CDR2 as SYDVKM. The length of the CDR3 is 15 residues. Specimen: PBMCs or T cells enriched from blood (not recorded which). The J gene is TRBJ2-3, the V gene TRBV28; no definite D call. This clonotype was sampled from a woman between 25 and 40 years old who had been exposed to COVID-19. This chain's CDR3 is CASSVHSAGTDTQYF. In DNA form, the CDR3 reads TGTGCCAGCAGTGTCCACTCGGCGGGCACAGATACGCAGTATTTT.